This entry lists 2 T cell receptor gamma chains sequenced from one sample in a study of Vδ1+ human thymocytes (dated by TCRdb to 2016 to 2019). Antigens for these TCRs are unknown. On the study overall, not on this receptor specifically: The thymic TRG and TRD repertoires appeared highly polyclonal, with Gaussian CDR3 length distributions, in contrast to the oligoclonal repertoires of peripheral blood.

Reads for this sample came from an Illumina MiSeq. RNA extraction was carried out with the RNeasy mini kit, and reverse transcription was then done using Superscript III. CDR3 amplicons were generated by multiplex PCR with pooled V-gene forward primers and a constant-region reverse primer carrying Illumina adaptor overhangs. In TCRdb, clones were called once more from the public reads by CATT, and rows of identical DNA were later combined. For this sample there are about 27,000 gamma-chain clones; 15% to 25% appear just once. 1.8% of the sample is in the top ten clones. The sequencing input was Vdelta1+ gamma-delta thymocytes from the thymus. The cell subset or site label of this sample denotes: FACS-sorted CD3+ TCRalphabeta- TCRVdelta1+ TCRVdelta2- thymocytes. These receptors all stem from a boy less than two years old who had congenital heart surgery.

This clone was detected a few times. The chain has TRGV4 and TRGJ1 or TRGJ2. The J segment lost 2 bases and the V segment lost 5 bases, leaving 9 bases of the junction unmatched. Germline values: CDR1 EGSTGY, CDR2 YDSYTSSV. The CDR3 extends over 14 amino acids. CDR3 sequence: CATWAKGHYYKKLF. Written as DNA, the CDR3 is TGTGCCACCTGGGCCAAGGGGCATTATTATAAGAAACTCTTT.

This chain joins TRGV9 and TRGJ1 or TRGJ2. The V gene's germline CDR1 is GITISATS and CDR2 ISYDGTV (reference sequence). The CDR3 contains 14 residues. V shed 0 bases and J 6 bases; nucleotides not matched to a gene: 8. The DNA of the CDR3 is TGTGCCTTGTGGGAGGTGCAGTTATGTTATAAGAAACTCTTT. Its translation is CALWEVQLCYKKLF.